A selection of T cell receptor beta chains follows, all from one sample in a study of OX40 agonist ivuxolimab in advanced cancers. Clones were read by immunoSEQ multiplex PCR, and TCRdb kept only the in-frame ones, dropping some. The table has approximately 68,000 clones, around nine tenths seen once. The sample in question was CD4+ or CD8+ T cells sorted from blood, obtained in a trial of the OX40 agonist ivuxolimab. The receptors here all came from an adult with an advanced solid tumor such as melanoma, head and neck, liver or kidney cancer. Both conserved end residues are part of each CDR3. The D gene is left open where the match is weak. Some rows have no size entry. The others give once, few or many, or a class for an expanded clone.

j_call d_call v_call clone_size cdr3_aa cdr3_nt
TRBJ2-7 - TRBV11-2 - CASSRAAGTPSYEQYF TGTGCCAGCAGCCGCGCGGCAGGCACACCAAGTTACGAGCAGTACTTC
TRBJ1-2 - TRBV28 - CASSLIGGPDYGYTF TGTGCCAGCAGTTTAATTGGCGGGCCAGATTATGGCTACACCTTC
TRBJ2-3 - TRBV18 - CASSPKVLSTDTQYF TGTGCCAGCTCCCCAAAGGTCCTAAGCACAGATACGCAGTATTTT
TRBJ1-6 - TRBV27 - CASSLSLGYSYNSPLHF TGTGCCAGCAGTTTATCTCTGGGGTACTCCTATAATTCACCCCTCCACTTT
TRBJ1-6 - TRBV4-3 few CASSQGAAGSSYNSPLHF TGCGCCAGCAGCCAAGGGGCGGCGGGAAGCTCCTATAATTCACCCCTCCACTTT
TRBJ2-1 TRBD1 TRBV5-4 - CASSYGQGAINEQFF TGTGCCAGCAGCTATGGACAGGGGGCTATTAATGAGCAGTTCTTC
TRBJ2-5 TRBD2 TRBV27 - CASSLSQRGLQETQYF TGTGCCAGCAGTTTATCGCAGCGGGGGCTGCAAGAGACCCAGTACTTC
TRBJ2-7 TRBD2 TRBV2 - CASKMTSGSYEQYF TGTGCCAGCAAGATGACTAGCGGGAGCTACGAGCAGTACTTC
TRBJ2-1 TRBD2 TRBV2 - CASSPTSASVDEQFF TGTGCCAGCAGTCCGACTAGCGCATCAGTCGATGAGCAGTTCTTC
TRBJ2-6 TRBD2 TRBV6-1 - CASSAAAGVGANVLTF TGTGCCAGCAGTGCCGCAGCGGGAGTTGGGGCCAACGTCCTGACTTTC
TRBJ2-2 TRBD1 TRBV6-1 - CASSAATGATGELFF TGTGCCAGCAGTGCCGCGACAGGGGCCACCGGGGAGCTGTTTTTT
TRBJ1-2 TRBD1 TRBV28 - CASSTPGQLSGYTF TGTGCCAGCAGTACCCCGGGACAGTTATCAGGCTACACCTTC
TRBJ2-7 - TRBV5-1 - CATGRPYEQYF TGCGCCACCGGGCGGCCCTATGAGCAGTACTTC
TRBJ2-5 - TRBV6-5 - CASSFWSPKGTETQYF TGTGCCAGCAGTTTCTGGTCCCCGAAGGGTACAGAGACCCAGTACTTC
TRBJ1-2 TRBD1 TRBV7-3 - CASSPTGEPYGYTF TGTGCCAGCAGCCCAACAGGGGAACCCTATGGCTACACCTTC
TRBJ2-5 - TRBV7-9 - CASTRGVGVETQYF TGTGCCAGCACTAGAGGGGTGGGTGTAGAGACCCAGTACTTC
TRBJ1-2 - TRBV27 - CASSLYGGRVDYGYTF TGTGCCAGCAGTTTATATGGGGGCAGGGTAGACTATGGCTACACCTTC